This record looks at one T cell receptor (beta chain) sequence and its context. The target of this receptor is not known. Qualities for individual bases were not recorded, and no much larger clone is one base off. This sample is part of a study of CD8+CD57+ T cells in acquired aplastic anemia (dated by TCRdb to the late 2010s). About the study as a whole: DNA extracted from sorted CD4+ and CD8+ cells had a mean of approximately 3.5 ug, with a range of roughly 0.19 to 27.4 ug. A CD8+CD57+ expansion meant a frequency higher than the mean frequency seen in healthy subjects. The paper's findings and limits, for the study overall: No significant difference in CD8+ Simpson's diversity was found between patients and healthy controls (P=0.060). Over 25 CD8+ CDR3 sequences were found in both patients and controls but appeared to be highly expressed in patients and within the immunodominant clones of the patients.

Profiling of TCR beta VDJ combinations and CDR3 sequences used genomic DNA as the template. TCR repertoire sequencing was run on an Illumina HiSeq 2000. Processing in the source paper ran as follows. Repertoires were assessed using TRBV/TRBJ rearrangement plots, CDR3 size and DJ length profiles, and Simpson's diversity index. Whichever DNA sequence was most abundant in the deep sequencing data was defined as the immunodominant clone. CDR3 amino acid sequences were screened for sharing across subjects and were compared with published repertoires and the VDJdb database. TCRdb reanalyzed the raw reads on its own, using fastp at Q25 for trimming and MiXCR for clone calling, and kept in-frame beta chains. Rows with one shared CDR3 protein collapse into an entry with the most common genes and DNA. These V and J calls derive from TCRdb rather than the authors' analysis. The sample data list 200,000 or so distinct CDR3 sequences, and roughly half of these were observed just once. The ten top clones hold around 9.7% of the sample.

V and J are trimmed by 0 bases and 5 bases, and the gene matches miss 8 bases of the junction. The CDR3 spans 15 residues, from the cysteine through the phenylalanine. Just CDR3 DNA is preserved here, 45 bases in frame from base 1. The germline V gene (reference sequence) provides CDR1 DFQATT and CDR2 SNEGSKA. The patients picked for sequencing were ones in whom flow cytometry had shown an expansion of CD8+CD57+ cells. All patients had severe acquired aplastic anemia diagnosed by International Study of Aplastic Anemia and Agranulocytosis and Camitta criteria. No patient had received any therapy when blood was sampled. TCR repertoires of sorted CD4+ and CD8+ blood T cells from severe aplastic anemia patients and healthy subjects were deep-sequenced in the study. In the USA, patient enrollment took place under clinicaltrials.gov protocols 00001620, 01623167, 00001397, 00071045, 00081523 and 00961064. Ficoll-Paque density gradient centrifugation was used to isolate peripheral blood mononuclear cells. Before DNA was extracted, CD4+ and CD8+ T cells were sorted using either FACS or magnetic beads.

The receptor comes from a human donor with aplastic anemia. The chain employs TRBV20-1 and TRBJ2-5, with 8 central nucleotides matching TRBD2. Specimen: sorted CD4+, CD8+, or CD8+CD57+ T cells (not recorded which) from PBMCs. The sequence in DNA is TGCAGTGCTAGAGATCCTAGCGGCGGGGGGGAGACCCAGTACTTC. Protein translation: CSARDPSGGGETQYF.